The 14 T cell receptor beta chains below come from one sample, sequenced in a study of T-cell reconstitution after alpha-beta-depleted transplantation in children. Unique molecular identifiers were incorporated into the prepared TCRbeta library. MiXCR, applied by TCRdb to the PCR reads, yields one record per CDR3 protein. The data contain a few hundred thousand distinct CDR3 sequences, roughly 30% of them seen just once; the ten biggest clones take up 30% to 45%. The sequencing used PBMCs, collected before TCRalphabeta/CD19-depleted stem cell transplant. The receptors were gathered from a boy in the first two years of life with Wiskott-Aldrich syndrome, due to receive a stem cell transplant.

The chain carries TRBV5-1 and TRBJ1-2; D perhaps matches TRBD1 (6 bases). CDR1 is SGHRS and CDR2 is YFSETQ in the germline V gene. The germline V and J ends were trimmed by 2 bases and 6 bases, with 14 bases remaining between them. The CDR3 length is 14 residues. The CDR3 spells CASSFAGVSDGYTF. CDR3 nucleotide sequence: TGCGCCAGCAGCTTCGCAGGGGTATCCGATGGCTACACCTTC.

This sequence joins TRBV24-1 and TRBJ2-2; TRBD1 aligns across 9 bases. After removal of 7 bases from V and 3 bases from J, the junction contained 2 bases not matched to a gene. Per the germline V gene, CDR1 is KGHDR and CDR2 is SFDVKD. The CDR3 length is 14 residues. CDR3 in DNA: TGTGCCACCAGGGACAGGGGCGACACCGGGGAGCTGTTTTTT. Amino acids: CATRDRGDTGELFF.

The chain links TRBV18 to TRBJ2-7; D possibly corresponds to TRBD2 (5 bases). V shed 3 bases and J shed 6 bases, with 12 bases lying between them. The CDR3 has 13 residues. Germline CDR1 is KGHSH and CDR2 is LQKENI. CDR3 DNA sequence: TGTGCCAGCTCACCGGTTAGAGGGTCCGAGCAGTACTTC. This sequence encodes CASSPVRGSEQYF.

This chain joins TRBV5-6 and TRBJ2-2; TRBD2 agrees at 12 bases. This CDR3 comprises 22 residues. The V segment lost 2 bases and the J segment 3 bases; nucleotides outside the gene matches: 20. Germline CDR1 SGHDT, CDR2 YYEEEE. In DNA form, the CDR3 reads TGTGCCAGCAGCTTATCCCGGGACAGGAGACTAGCGGGAGCGTTGTACACCGGGGAGCTGTTTTTT. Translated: CASSLSRDRRLAGALYTGELFF. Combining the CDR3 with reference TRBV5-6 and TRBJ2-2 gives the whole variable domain DAGVTQSPTHLIKTRGQQVTLRCSPKSGHDTVSWYQQALGQGPQFIFQYYEEEERQRGNFPDRFSGHQFPNYSSELNVNALLLGDSALYLCASSLSRDRRLAGALYTGELFFGEGSRLTVL.

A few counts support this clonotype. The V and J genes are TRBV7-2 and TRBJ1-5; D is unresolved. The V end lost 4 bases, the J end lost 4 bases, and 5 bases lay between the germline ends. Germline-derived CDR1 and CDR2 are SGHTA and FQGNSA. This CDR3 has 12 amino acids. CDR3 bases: TGTGCCAGCAGCTCAAATAATCAGCCCCAGCATTTT. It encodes CASSSNNQPQHF.

The CDR3 coding sequence is TGTGCCAGCAGTTGCGACAGGGAAAACACCGGGGAGCTGTTTTTT. Translated: CASSCDRENTGELFF. The V gene is TRBV28, the J gene TRBJ2-2; TRBD1 matches 7 bases. Germline V lookup: CDR1 MDHEN, CDR2 SYDVKM. J gave up 2 bases and V 4 bases, and 4 bases lay outside the gene matches. This CDR3 region has 15 residues.

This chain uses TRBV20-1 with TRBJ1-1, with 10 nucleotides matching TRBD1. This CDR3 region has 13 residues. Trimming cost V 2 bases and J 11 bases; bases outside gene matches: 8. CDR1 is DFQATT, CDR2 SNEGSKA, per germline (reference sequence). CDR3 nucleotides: TGCAGTGCTAGACCTGGGACAGGGGAAGGGGCTTTCTTT. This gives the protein CSARPGTGEGAFF.

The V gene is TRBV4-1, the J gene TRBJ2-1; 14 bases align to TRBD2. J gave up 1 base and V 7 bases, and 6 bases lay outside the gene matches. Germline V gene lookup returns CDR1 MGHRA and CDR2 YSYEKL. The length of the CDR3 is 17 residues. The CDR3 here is CASIGTSGSRSYNEQFF. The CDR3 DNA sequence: TGCGCCAGCATAGGGACTAGCGGGAGTCGATCCTACAATGAGCAGTTCTTC.

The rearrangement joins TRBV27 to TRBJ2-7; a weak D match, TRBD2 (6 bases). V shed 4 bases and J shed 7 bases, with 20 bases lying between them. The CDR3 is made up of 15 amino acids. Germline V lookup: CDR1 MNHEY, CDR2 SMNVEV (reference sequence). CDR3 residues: CASSSVYGSAGEQYF. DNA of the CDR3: TGTGCCAGCAGTTCCGTATACGGGAGCGCTGGGGAGCAGTACTTC.

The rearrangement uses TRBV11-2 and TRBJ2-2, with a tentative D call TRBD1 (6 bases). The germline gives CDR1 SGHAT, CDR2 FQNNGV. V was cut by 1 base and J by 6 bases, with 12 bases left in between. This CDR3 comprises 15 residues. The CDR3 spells CASSLAPGVAGELFF. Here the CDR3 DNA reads TGTGCCAGCAGCTTAGCACCAGGGGTTGCCGGGGAGCTGTTTTTT. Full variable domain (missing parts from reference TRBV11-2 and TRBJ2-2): EAGVAQSPRYKIIEKRQSVAFWCNPISGHATLYWYQQILGQGPKLLIQFQNNGVVDDSQLPKDRFSAERLKGVDSTLKIQPAKLEDSAVYLCASSLAPGVAGELFFGEGSRLTVL.

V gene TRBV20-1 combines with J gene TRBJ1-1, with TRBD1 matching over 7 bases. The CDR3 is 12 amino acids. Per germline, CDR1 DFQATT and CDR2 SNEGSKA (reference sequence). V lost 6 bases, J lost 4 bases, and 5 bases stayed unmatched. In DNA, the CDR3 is TGCAGTGCCAGACAGGGACGCACTGAAGCTTTCTTT. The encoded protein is CSARQGRTEAFF.

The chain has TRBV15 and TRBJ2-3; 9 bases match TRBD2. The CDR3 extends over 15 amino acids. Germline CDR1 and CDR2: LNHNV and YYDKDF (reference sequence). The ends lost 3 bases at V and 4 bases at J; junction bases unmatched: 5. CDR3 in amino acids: CATSSGTSSPDTQYF. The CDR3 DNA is TGTGCCACCAGCAGCGGGACTAGCAGCCCAGATACGCAGTATTTT.

As DNA, the CDR3 is TGCAGCGCCGGGTCCGCAGGAGCAACTAATGAAAAACTGTTTTTT. Its translation is CSAGSAGATNEKLFF. J is TRBJ1-4 and V is TRBV29-1; D is unclear. Germline CDR1 SQVTM, CDR2 ANQGSEA. V lost 7 bases and J 0 bases, leaving 15 bases between the germline ends. This CDR3 contains 15 residues.

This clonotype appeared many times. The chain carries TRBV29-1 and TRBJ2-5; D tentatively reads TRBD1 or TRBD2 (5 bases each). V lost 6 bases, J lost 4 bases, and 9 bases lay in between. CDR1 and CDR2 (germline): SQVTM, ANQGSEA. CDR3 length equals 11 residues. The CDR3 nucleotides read TGCAGCGTCGGGGCGCGAGAGACCCAGTACTTC. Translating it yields CSVGARETQYF.